This T cell receptor (beta chain) was recorded in a study of cytomegalovirus exposure and HLA in healthy donors. On this clone itself: Its antigen is not identified.

The CDR3 runs 14 residues. Germline CDR1 and CDR2: ENHRY and SYGVKD. Trimming removed 6 bases at V and 5 bases at J, with 16 bases between. Primers included in the PCR were 60 Vbeta and 13 Jbeta primers. Sequencing was performed with immunoSEQ multiplex PCR; in TCRdb, only in-frame clones are kept and a portion is missing. The table shows 90,000 to 130,000 clones, with over 65% occurring only once. Study-level points and caveats: Most TCRs appeared rarely, but some public TCRs recurred in many donors. A later analysis linked a missense DCLRE1C variant to TCR beta V- and J-gene trimming. Researchers reported from a later analysis that most CMV-associated TCR beta chains appeared HLA-restricted. Of the V segments, some could not be distinguished, including TRBV6-2 and TRBV6-3, and were excluded.

This receptor was taken from a woman younger than 45 in good health and CMV-seronegative. This chain connects TRBV10-3 to TRBJ2-5; D possibly corresponds to TRBD2 (5 bases). Material for sequencing was PBMCs. The DNA of the CDR3 is TGTGCCATCAGGCACGGGGATCAGTGGGAGACCCAGTACTTC. Translating gives CAIRHGDQWETQYF.